This TCR beta chain was recorded in a study of cytomegalovirus exposure and HLA in healthy donors. Regarding this clone: Its antigen is currently unknown.

Clones were sequenced by immunoSEQ multiplex PCR, and TCRdb holds only the in-frame ones, with some missing. The sample consists of about 150,000 clones, approximately 91% of them appearing once. Study results and caveats: The tendency of first-cohort TCR clusters to co-occur in the 110 or so validation repertoires emerged from a later analysis. Reportedly, cytomegalovirus status was diagnosed with high sensitivity and specificity. There were under 200 TCR beta chains listed as cytomegalovirus-associated.

The sequenced sample consisted of PBMCs. This receptor was identified in a young woman in good health and CMV-seropositive.

The DNA of the CDR3 is TGTGCCAGCAGCCGACAGGTTAATCAGCCCCAGCATTTT. Its translation: CASSRQVNQPQHF. The chain is built from TRBV11-3 and TRBJ1-5, with D perhaps matching TRBD1 (6 bases). CDR3 length equals 13 residues. V was shortened by 5 bases and J by 4 bases, with 9 bases between the two germline ends. Germline V gene sequence: CDR1 SGHNT, CDR2 YENEEA. The full variable domain, rest sourced from reference TRBV11-3 and TRBJ1-5, is EAGVVQSPRYKIIEKKQPVAFWCNPISGHNTLYWYLQNLGQGPELLIRYENEEAVDDSQLPKDRFSAERLKGVDSTLKIQPAELGDSAVYLCASSRQVNQPQHFGDGTRLSIL.